The TCR beta chain under discussion was sequenced for a study of graft-versus-host responses after intestinal transplantation. The overall study: Recipients obtained multivisceral, liver-intestinal, or isolated intestinal transplants. Findings and caveats of the study: The marrow of recipients harbored GvH clones, and ileum or blood showed some of them first. Circulating GvH clones peaking coincided with falling HvG clones soon after transplant.

Turning to this clone: The antigen remains unidentified.

Generated by immunoSEQ multiplex PCR, the TCRdb table keeps only in-frame clones and is missing some. The table records more than 85,000 clones, approximately 80% of them present only once. V shed 2 bases and J shed 7 bases, with 9 bases lying between them. CDR1 is MNHEY, CDR2 SVGAGI, per germline. The CDR3 extends over 14 amino acids. The specimen was unstimulated CD4+ T cells sorted from spleen or lymph node cells, collected before intestinal transplant. This receptor was identified in a human donor who received an intestinal transplant. This chain joins TRBV6-5 and TRBJ1-6; D perhaps matches TRBD1 (6 bases). CDR3 sequence: CASSYVGQNSPLHF. CDR3 bases: TGTGCCAGCAGTTACGTAGGACAGAATTCACCCCTCCACTTT.